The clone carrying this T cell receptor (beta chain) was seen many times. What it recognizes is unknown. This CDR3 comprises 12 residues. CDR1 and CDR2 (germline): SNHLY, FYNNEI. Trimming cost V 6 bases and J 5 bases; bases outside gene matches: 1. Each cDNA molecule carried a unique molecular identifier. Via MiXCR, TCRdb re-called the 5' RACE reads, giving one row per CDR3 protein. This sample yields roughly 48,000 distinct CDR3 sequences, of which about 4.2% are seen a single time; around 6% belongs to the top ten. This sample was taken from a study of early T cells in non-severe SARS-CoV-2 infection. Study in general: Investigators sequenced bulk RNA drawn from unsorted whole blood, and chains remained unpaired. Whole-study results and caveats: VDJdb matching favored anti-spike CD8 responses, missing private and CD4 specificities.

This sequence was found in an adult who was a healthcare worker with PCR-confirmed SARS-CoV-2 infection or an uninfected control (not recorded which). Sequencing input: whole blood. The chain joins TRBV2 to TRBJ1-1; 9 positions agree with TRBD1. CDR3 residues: CASRGQGTEAFF. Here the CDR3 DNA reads TGTGCCAGCAGAGGACAGGGGACTGAAGCTTTCTTT.